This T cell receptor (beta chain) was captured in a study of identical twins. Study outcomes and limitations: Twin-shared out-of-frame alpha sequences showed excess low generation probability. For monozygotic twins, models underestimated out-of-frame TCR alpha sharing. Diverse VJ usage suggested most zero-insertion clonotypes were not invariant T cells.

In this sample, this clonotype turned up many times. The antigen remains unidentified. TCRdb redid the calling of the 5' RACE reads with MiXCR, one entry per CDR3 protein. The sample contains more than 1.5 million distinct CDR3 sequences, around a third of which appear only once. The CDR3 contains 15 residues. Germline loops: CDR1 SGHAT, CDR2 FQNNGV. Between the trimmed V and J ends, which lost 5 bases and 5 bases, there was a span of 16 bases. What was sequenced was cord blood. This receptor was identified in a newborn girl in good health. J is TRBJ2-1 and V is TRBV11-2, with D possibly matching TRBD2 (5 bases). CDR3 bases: TGTGCCAGCAGCCCCCCTAGGGAGTACAACAATGAGCAGTTCTTC. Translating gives CASSPPREYNNEQFF.